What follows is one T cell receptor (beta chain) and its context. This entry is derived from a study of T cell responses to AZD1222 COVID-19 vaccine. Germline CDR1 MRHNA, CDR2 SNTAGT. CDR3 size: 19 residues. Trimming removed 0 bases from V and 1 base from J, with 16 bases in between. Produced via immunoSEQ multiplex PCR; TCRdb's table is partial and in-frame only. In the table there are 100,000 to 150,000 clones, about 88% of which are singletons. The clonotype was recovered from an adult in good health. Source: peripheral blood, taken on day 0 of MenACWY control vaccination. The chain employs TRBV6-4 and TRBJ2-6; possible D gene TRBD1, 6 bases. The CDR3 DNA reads TGTGCCAGCAGTGACTCCAGGGGCGCAGGAATATCTGGGGCCAACGTCCTGACTTTC. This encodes CASSDSRGAGISGANVLTF.